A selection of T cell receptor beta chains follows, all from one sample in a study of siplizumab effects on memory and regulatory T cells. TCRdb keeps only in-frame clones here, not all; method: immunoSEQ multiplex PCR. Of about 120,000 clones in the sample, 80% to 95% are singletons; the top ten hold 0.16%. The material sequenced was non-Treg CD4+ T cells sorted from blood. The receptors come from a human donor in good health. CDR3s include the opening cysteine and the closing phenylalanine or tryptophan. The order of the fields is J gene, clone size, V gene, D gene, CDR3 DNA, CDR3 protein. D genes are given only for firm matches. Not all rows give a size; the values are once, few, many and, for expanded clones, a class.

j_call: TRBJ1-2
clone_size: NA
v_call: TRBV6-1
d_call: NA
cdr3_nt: TGTGCCAGCAGTGAAGCGGTGGGGCGGGGCTATGGCTACACCTTC
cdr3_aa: CASSEAVGRGYGYTF

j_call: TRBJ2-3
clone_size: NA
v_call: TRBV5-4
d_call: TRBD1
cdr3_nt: TGTGCCAGCAGTCCGGGACAGGGGGCTCGGGGCACAGATACGCAGTATTTT
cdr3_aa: CASSPGQGARGTDTQYF

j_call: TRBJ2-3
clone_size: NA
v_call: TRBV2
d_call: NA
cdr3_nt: TGTGCCAGCAGTATCGGGACGCCCGCAGATACGCAGTATTTT
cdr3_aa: CASSIGTPADTQYF

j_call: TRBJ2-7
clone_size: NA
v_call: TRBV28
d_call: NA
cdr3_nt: TGTGCCAGCAGGTCCGTATCGGTTTACGAGCAGTACTTC
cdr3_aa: CASRSVSVYEQYF

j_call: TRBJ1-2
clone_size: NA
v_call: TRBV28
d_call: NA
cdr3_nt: TGTGGGGCGTCTTTAGCTAACTATGGCTACACCTTC
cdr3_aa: CGASLANYGYTF

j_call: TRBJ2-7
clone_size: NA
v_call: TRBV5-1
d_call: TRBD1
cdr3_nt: TGCGCCAGCAGGACGACAGGGGACTCCTACGAGCAGTACTTC
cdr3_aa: CASRTTGDSYEQYF

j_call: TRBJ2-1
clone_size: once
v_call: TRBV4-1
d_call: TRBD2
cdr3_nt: TGCGCCAGCAGCCCCCTAAAGGGCGGGGGGGAGGATGAGCAGTTCTTC
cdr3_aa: CASSPLKGGGEDEQFF

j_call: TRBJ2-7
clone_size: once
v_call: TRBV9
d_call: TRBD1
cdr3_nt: TGTGCCAGCAGCGCCCTAGGACAGGGTAGGAAGTACTTC
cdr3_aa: CASSALGQGRKYF

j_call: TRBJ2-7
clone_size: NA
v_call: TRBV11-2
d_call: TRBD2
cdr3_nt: TGTGCCAGCACTCCCCTGGCGGCGGGGGGGCATGAGCAGTACTTC
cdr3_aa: CASTPLAAGGHEQYF

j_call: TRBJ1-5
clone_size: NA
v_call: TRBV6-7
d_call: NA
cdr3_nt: TGTGCCAGCAGTTTAGGTCAGGGTGGGAGCAATCAGCCCCAGCATTTT
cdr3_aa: CASSLGQGGSNQPQHF

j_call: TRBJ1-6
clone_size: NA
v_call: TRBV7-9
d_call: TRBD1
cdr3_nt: TGTGCCAGCAGCCCCGACAGGGGTAATTCACCCCTCCACTTT
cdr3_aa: CASSPDRGNSPLHF

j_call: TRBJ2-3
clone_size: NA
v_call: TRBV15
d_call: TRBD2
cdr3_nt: TGTGCCACCAGAATAGCGGGACGCGATACGCAGTATTTT
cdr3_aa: CATRIAGRDTQYF

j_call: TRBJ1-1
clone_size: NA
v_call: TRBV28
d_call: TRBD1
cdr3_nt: TGTGCCAGCTCGATTCGACAGGGCGGCACTGAAGCTTTCTTT
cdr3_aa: CASSIRQGGTEAFF

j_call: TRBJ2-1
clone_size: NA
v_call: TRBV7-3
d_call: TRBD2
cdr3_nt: TGTGCCAGCAGCTTAAACCCAGCGGGGTACAATGAGCAGTTCTTC
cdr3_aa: CASSLNPAGYNEQFF

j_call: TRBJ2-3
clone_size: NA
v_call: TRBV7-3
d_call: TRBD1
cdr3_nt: TGTGCCAGCAGCTTACGTGTCGGGACAGGGGAGGGTACGCAGTATTTT
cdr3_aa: CASSLRVGTGEGTQYF

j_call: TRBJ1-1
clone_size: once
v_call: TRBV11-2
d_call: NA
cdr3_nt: TGTGCCAGCAGCTCTAATCTAATCACTGAAGCTTTCTTT
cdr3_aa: CASSSNLITEAFF

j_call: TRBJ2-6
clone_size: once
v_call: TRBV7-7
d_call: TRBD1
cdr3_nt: TGTGCCAGCAGCCCCGGCGGGACAGGGACGTCTGGGGCCAACGTCCTGACTTTC
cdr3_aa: CASSPGGTGTSGANVLTF

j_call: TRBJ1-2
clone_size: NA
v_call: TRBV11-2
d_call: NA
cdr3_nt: TGTGCCAGCAGCCTCGGGGGCACTAACTATGGCTACACCTTC
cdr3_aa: CASSLGGTNYGYTF

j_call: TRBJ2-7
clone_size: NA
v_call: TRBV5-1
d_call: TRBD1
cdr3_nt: TGCGCCAGCAGCCGACAGGGGGCCTACGAGCAGTACTTC
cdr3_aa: CASSRQGAYEQYF

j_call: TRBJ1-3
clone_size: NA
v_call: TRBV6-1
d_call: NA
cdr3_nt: TGTGCCAGCAGTGCCAGGGACGGCTCCTCTGGAAACACCATATATTTT
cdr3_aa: CASSARDGSSGNTIYF

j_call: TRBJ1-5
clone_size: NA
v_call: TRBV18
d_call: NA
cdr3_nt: TGTGCCAGCTCACCGCAGGGTGGCGGCAATCAGCCCCAGCATTTT
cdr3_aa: CASSPQGGGNQPQHF

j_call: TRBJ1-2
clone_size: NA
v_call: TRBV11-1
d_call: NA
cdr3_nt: TGTGCCAGCAGCTTCCGGGACGGCGGTAACTATGGCTACACCTTC
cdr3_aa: CASSFRDGGNYGYTF

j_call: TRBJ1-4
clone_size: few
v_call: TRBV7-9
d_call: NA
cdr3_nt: TGTGCCAGCAGCTTAACCGCAACTAATGAAAAACTGTTTTTT
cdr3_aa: CASSLTATNEKLFF

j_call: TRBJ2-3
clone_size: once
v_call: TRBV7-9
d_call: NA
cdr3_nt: TGTGCCAGCAGCTTAGGACTAGGGGATACGCAGTATTTT
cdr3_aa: CASSLGLGDTQYF

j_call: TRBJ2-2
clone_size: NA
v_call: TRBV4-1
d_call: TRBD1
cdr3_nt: TGCGCCAGCAGCCAGGGAAGACAGGGACCGGGGAACACCGGGGAGCTGTTTTTT
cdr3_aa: CASSQGRQGPGNTGELFF

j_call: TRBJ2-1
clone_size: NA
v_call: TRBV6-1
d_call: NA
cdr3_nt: TGTGCCAGCATTCCGGGGACTCCCTACAATGAGCAGTTCTTC
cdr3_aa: CASIPGTPYNEQFF

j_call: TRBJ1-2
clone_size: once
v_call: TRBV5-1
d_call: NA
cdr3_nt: TGCGCCAGCAGCCCGGGGACCTATCTGCCCAACTATGGCTACACCTTC
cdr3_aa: CASSPGTYLPNYGYTF

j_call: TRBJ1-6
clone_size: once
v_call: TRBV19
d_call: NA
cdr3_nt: TGTGCCAGTAGTAGCTCTAATCGGCCCCTCCACTTT
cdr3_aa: CASSSSNRPLHF

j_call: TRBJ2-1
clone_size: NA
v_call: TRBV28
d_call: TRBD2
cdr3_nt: TGTGCCAGCAGTTTATTCCCTAGCGGGGCGCTCTACAATGAGCAGTTCTTC
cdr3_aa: CASSLFPSGALYNEQFF

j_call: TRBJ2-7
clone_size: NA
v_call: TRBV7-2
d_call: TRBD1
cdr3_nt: TGTGCCAGCATGGTCGAACAGGGGCACGAGCAGTACTTC
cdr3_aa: CASMVEQGHEQYF

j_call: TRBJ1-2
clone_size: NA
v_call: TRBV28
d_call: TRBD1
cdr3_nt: TGTGCCAGCAGTTTAGAGGCACAGGGGAGGTATGGCTACACCTTC
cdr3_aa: CASSLEAQGRYGYTF

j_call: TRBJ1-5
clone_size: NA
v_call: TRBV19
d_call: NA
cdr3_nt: TGTGCCAGTAGTATCCCCAGGTATAGCAATCAGCCCCAGCATTTT
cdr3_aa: CASSIPRYSNQPQHF

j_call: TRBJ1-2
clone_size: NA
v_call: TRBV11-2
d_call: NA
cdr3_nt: TGTGCCAGCAGCTTAGAGCAGGGTTTGGGTGGCTACACCTTC
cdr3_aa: CASSLEQGLGGYTF